This T cell receptor (beta chain) was retrieved from a study of blood T cell repertoires in COVID-19. Looking at the study overall: The United States, Italy and Spain supplied acute and convalescent COVID-19 samples. Sample material is recorded as cDNA or gDNA derived from T cells, B-cell-depleted T cells, or PBMCs.

Seattle enrolled patients during active infection and tracked them longitudinally. Original methodology: Amplification of reference gene primers was used by the study to estimate nucleated cell counts. Assay used: immunoSEQ multiplex PCR; TCRdb lists only in-frame clones, some missing. That table furnishes V, J and clone size, whereas the DNA furnished D and trimming. In the table there are about 360,000 clones, approximately 86% of which are singletons. V shed 0 bases and J 6 bases; nucleotides not matched to a gene: 10. CDR1 SGHNT and CDR2 YYREEE come from the germline V gene (reference sequence). This CDR3 region has 17 residues.

This clonotype was obtained from a woman between 55 and 75 years old with COVID-19, enrolled during active disease. The genes are TRBV5-4 and TRBJ1-4, with TRBD1 identical over 8 bases. The specimen sequenced was peripheral blood. CDR3 sequence (DNA): TGTGCCAGCAGCTTGGTCACAGGGGGATTGGGCGATGAAAAACTGTTTTTT. As protein: CASSLVTGGLGDEKLFF. Together with reference TRBV5-4 and TRBJ1-4, the CDR3 gives the full variable domain: ETGVTQSPTHLIKTRGQQVTLRCSSQSGHNTVSWYQQALGQGPQFIFQYYREEENGRGNFPPRFSGLQFPNYSSELNVNALELDDSALYLCASSLVTGGLGDEKLFFGSGTQLSVL.